These 27 T cell receptor beta chains originate from one sample sequenced in a study of T-cell memory formation after mild COVID-19. TCRdb reanalysed the 5' RACE reads using MiXCR and keeps one entry per CDR3 protein. The sample holds roughly 51,000 distinct CDR3 sequences, about 7.3% seen once. The specimen sequenced was PBMCs or a T cell subset sorted from them (not recorded which). Source of these receptors: a man aged 18 to 30 who had mild COVID-19 (a few samples of this study predate the infection). Cell type and time point are not known.

This clonotype appeared a few times. V gene TRBV7-9 combines with J gene TRBJ2-1; D assignment may be TRBD1 or TRBD2 (6 bases each). The V gene lost 5 bases and the J gene lost 0 bases, with 23 bases spanning the gap. Germline lookup yields CDR1 SEHNR and CDR2 FQNEAQ (reference sequence). This CDR3 region has 19 residues. CDR3 amino acids: CASSPRDGTGASSYNEQFF. CDR3 nucleotides: TGTGCCAGCAGCCCACGCGACGGTACGGGGGCCAGCTCCTACAATGAGCAGTTCTTC.

This clonotype was counted only a few times. The chain joins TRBV19 to TRBJ2-1, with TRBD1 as a possible D gene (5 bases). The ends were cut back, 5 bases at V and 2 bases at J, with 16 bases in the middle. The CDR3 is made up of 16 amino acids. From germline, CDR1 is LNHDA and CDR2 SQIVND (reference sequence). This CDR3 reads CASSPRRAHTYNEQFF. CDR3 in DNA: TGTGCCAGTAGTCCTCGCAGGGCTCATACCTACAATGAGCAGTTCTTC.

The chain carries TRBV2 and TRBJ2-1; 7 bases fit TRBD1. Germline values: CDR1 SNHLY, CDR2 FYNNEI. V lost 1 base and J lost 2; bases outside the gene matches: 2. There are 15 residues in the CDR3. The CDR3 is CASSEETGTYNEQFF. The DNA for the CDR3 is TGTGCCAGCAGTGAAGAGACAGGGACCTACAATGAGCAGTTCTTC.

This clonotype was counted many times. The rearrangement uses TRBV6-5 and TRBJ1-3, with D unresolved. CDR1 and CDR2 from the germline V gene are MNHEY and SVGAGI. This CDR3 region has 16 residues. V lost 0 bases and J 0 bases, leaving 9 bases between the germline ends. The CDR3 reads CASSYSVGSSGNTIYF. The DNA for the CDR3 is TGTGCCAGCAGTTACTCCGTGGGGAGCTCTGGAAACACCATATATTTT.

This clonotype was found many times. V is TRBV7-2 and J is TRBJ2-3; 12 bases agree with TRBD2. The CDR3 has 15 residues. V shed 6 bases, J shed 6 bases, and the junction held 7 bases outside the gene matches. Germline CDR1 and CDR2: SGHTA and FQGNSA. The CDR3 bases are TGTGCCAGCAGTTCCCCTAGCGGGGGGGAGGATACGCAGTATTTT. Residues: CASSSPSGGEDTQYF.

This clonotype was counted ten times or more. This chain links TRBV6-2 or TRBV6-3 with TRBJ2-3, with D possibly matching TRBD1 (6 bases). The CDR3 runs 14 residues. Germline CDR1 and CDR2: MNHEY and SVGEGT. V was clipped by 5 bases and J by 2 bases, with 11 bases between them. The CDR3 spells CASSQGPDTDTQYF. CDR3 bases: TGTGCCAGCAGTCAGGGGCCCGACACAGATACGCAGTATTTT.

This clonotype was counted a few times. This chain joins TRBV2 and TRBJ1-1; unclear D gene. V lost 8 bases, J lost 1 base, and 8 bases lay in between. The CDR3 is 12 amino acids. Per germline, CDR1 SNHLY and CDR2 FYNNEI. CDR3 loop: CASWAGNTEAFF. The CDR3 DNA is TGTGCCAGCTGGGCAGGGAACACTGAAGCTTTCTTT.

Many counts were recorded for this clonotype. The chain employs TRBV10-3 and TRBJ2-6; unclear D gene. Germline V gene data show CDR1 as ENHRY and CDR2 as SYGVKD. Trimming cost V 2 bases and J 0 bases, with 11 bases left between them. The CDR3 extends over 17 amino acids. The CDR3 DNA reads TGTGCCATCAGTGAGATTCGACGGATCTCTGGGGCCAACGTCCTGACTTTC. It is translated as CAISEIRRISGANVLTF.

This clonotype was seen more than once but under ten times. This chain joins TRBV10-3 and TRBJ1-3; tentative D call: TRBD1 (6 bases). Germline values: CDR1 ENHRY, CDR2 SYGVKD. The CDR3 covers 15 residues. V was shortened by 6 bases and J by 1 base, with 13 bases between the two germline ends. The CDR3 nucleotides read TGTGCCATCAGACTCGGGGGGCGGTCTGGAAACACCATATATTTT. It yields the protein CAIRLGGRSGNTIYF.

About this clonotype: At one end the junction does not follow the germline gene, possibly because of a read error. This chain uses TRBV7-3 with TRBJ2-2; a weak D match, TRBD1 (6 bases). This CDR3 comprises 15 residues. Germline values: CDR1 SGHTA, CDR2 FQGTGA. CDR3 residues: CASSFHGQNTGEPFF. The CDR3 nucleotides are TGTGCCAGCAGCTTTCACGGACAGAACACCGGGGAGCCGTTTTTT.

The V gene is TRBV18, the J gene TRBJ2-7; D remains ambiguous. Germline CDR1 and CDR2: KGHSH and LQKENI. CDR3 length equals 13 residues. V lost 4 bases and J 3 bases, leaving 10 bases between the germline ends. CDR3 sequence: CASSRNRDYEQYV. In DNA, the CDR3 is TGTGCCAGCTCACGGAACAGAGACTACGAGCAGTACGTC.

The chain is built from TRBV20-1 and TRBJ2-5; D is possibly TRBD2 (6 bases). The germline gives CDR1 DFQATT, CDR2 SNEGSKA (reference sequence). The V end was cut by 3 bases, the J end by 2 bases, with 13 bases between. This CDR3 is 14 amino acids long. In DNA form, the CDR3 reads TGCAGTGCTAGTCGGAGGGACTCACAAGAGACCCAGTACTTC. It codes for CSASRRDSQETQYF.

This clonotype was found a few times. Here the CDR3 DNA reads TGTGCCAGCAGCTCGGACAGGTTCACAGATACGCAGTATTTT. As protein: CASSSDRFTDTQYF. This chain uses TRBV11-2 with TRBJ2-3; 7 bases fit TRBD1. Germline trimming cut 4 bases from V and 2 bases from J; bases unmatched to any gene: 3. This CDR3 has 14 amino acids. Germline V gene sequence: CDR1 SGHAT, CDR2 FQNNGV.

This clonotype has a count of ten or more. The V and J genes are TRBV2 and TRBJ2-7; no reliable D call. V was pared by 3 bases and J by 2 bases, with 5 bases between. CDR1 is SNHLY and CDR2 is FYNNEI in the germline V gene. The CDR3 is made up of 12 amino acids. CDR3: CASSENAYEQYF. CDR3 in DNA: TGTGCCAGCAGTGAGAACGCCTACGAGCAGTACTTC.

The chain uses TRBV6-2 or TRBV6-3 and TRBJ2-7; D gene unclear. Between the trimmed V and J ends, which lost 4 bases and 3 bases, there was a span of 10 bases. The V gene's germline CDR1 is MNHEY and CDR2 SVGEGT. This CDR3 spans 13 amino acids. The CDR3 DNA is TGTGCCAGCAGTTCCCGGGTTATCTACGAGCAGTACTTC. The encoded protein is CASSSRVIYEQYF.

The chain joins TRBV6-2 or TRBV6-3 to TRBJ1-2; D remains unclear. This CDR3 has 13 residues. In germline, CDR1 is MNHEY, CDR2 SVGEGT. Trimming pared 7 bases from V and 10 bases from J, leaving 19 bases between. The CDR3 DNA sequence: TGTGCCAGCACGTGGTCGGAGGCTGACGACTACACCTTC. It is translated as CASTWSEADDYTF.

In its sample, this clonotype was seen a few times. The rearrangement uses TRBV11-2 and TRBJ2-2, with TRBD1 matching over 10 bases. Germline V gene data show CDR1 as SGHAT and CDR2 as FQNNGV. The V gene end was trimmed by 4 bases and the J gene end by 4 bases; junction bases not matched to a gene: 9. The CDR3 sequence is 17 residues long. CDR3 loop: CASSSFRDRGRTGELFF. The CDR3 nucleotides read TGTGCCAGCAGCTCCTTCCGGGACAGGGGTCGCACCGGGGAGCTGTTTTTT.

The table lists this clonotype with many counts. CDR3 region: CASSLTDTQYF. The CDR3 nucleotides are TGTGCCAGCAGTTTAACAGATACGCAGTATTTT. The rearrangement uses TRBV12-3 or TRBV12-4 and TRBJ2-3; D is uncertain. Deletions cut 2 bases from V and 3 bases from J, with 0 bases between. The CDR3 totals 11 residues.

This clonotype came up a few times. V and J are TRBV6-2 or TRBV6-3 and TRBJ1-2, with D hard to call. This CDR3 is built from 14 residues. CDR1 and CDR2 from the germline V gene are MNHEY and SVGEGT. The ends were cut back, 5 bases at V and 1 base at J, with 11 bases in the middle. The CDR3 DNA sequence: TGTGCCAGCAGTACTCCGGGCGTTAACTATGGCTACACCTTC. Its protein is CASSTPGVNYGYTF.

The CDR3 here is CASSQSSGTASWRSNTEAFF. The CDR3 DNA reads as TGCGCCAGCAGCCAAAGTTCCGGGACAGCGTCCTGGCGATCGAACACTGAAGCTTTCTTT. The chain employs TRBV4-3 and TRBJ1-1; 7 bases agree with TRBD1. V lost 2 bases to trimming and J lost 1 base; unmatched junction nucleotides: 19. In germline, CDR1 is LGHNA, CDR2 YSLEER. The CDR3 runs to 20 residues.

The V and J genes are TRBV7-2 and TRBJ2-5, with a possible D match to TRBD2 (5 bases). The V gene lost 0 bases and the J gene lost 4 bases, with 6 bases spanning the gap. This CDR3 region has 13 residues. The germline V gene encodes CDR1 SGHTA and CDR2 FQGNSA. The CDR3 coding sequence is TGTGCCAGCAGCTTAGCGGCGGGAGAGACCCAGTACTTC. This encodes CASSLAAGETQYF.

V usage is TRBV2 and J usage is TRBJ2-6; D remains ambiguous. Germline-derived CDR1 and CDR2 are SNHLY and FYNNEI. The CDR3 consists of 17 residues. V lost 6 bases, J lost 0 bases, and 15 bases lay in between. The CDR3 DNA is TGTGCCAGCAGCCCAGTACCGCCAAGCTCTGGGGCCAACGTCCTGACTTTC. It specifies CASSPVPPSSGANVLTF.

V gene TRBV19 combines with J gene TRBJ1-2; 7 bases map to TRBD1. The V and J ends lost 3 bases and 4 bases, in that order; junction bases with no gene match: 5. Germline V gene sequence: CDR1 LNHDA, CDR2 SQIVND (reference sequence). The CDR3 has 14 amino acids. Here the CDR3 reads CASSIRRDSYGYTF. The CDR3 region has the DNA TGTGCCAGTAGTATTAGGCGGGACAGCTATGGCTACACCTTC.

This clonotype was counted between two and nine times. This chain connects TRBV3-1 to TRBJ2-5, with 8 bases identical to TRBD2. There are 15 residues in the CDR3. V lost 5 bases, J lost 4 bases, and 9 bases stayed unmatched. CDR1 LGHDT and CDR2 YNNKEL come from the germline V gene (reference sequence). CDR3 coding DNA: TGTGCCAGCAGCGCCCGGGAGGGATGGAGAGAGACCCAGTACTTC. This sequence encodes CASSAREGWRETQYF.

The chain carries TRBV27 and TRBJ2-1; the D is unclear. V lost 1 base, J lost 9 bases, and 16 bases lay in between. Germline values: CDR1 MNHEY, CDR2 SMNVEV (reference sequence). CDR3 length: 15 amino acids. DNA of the CDR3: TGTGCCAGCAGTTTATTGGCGCCCAAATGGGGTGAGCAGTTCTTC. Amino acids: CASSLLAPKWGEQFF.

In its sample, this clonotype was seen a few times. This sequence joins TRBV4-3 and TRBJ2-3, with 10 bases matching TRBD1. This CDR3 has 16 amino acids. Germline V lookup: CDR1 LGHNA, CDR2 YSLEER. J gave up 3 bases and V 3 bases, and 6 bases lay outside the gene matches. The CDR3 DNA reads TGCGCCAGCAGCCAGAACCCGGGACAGGGGACAGATACGCAGTATTTT. Its protein is CASSQNPGQGTDTQYF.

The rearrangement joins TRBV6-1 to TRBJ2-6; TRBD2 might be the D (5 bases). The germline V gene has CDR1 MNHNS and CDR2 SASEGT. V was cut by 3 bases and J by 2 bases, with 5 bases left in between. This CDR3 has 14 amino acids. CDR3 in amino acids: CASSEGAGANVLTF. The CDR3 DNA is TGTGCCAGCAGTGAGGGAGCTGGGGCCAACGTCCTGACTTTC.